This T cell receptor beta chain was found in a study of technical replicates of blood from a handful of donors. The method was immunoSEQ multiplex PCR; TCRdb's version includes in-frame clones alone and lacks a portion of them. The sample carries some 70,000 clones, 92% recorded once. The sequencing input was T cells isolated from PBMCs. The TCR comes from a human donor in good health.

CDR3 sequence reads: CASSVEWEGEQFF. DNA of the CDR3: TGTGCCAGCAGCGTAGAATGGGAGGGGGAGCAGTTCTTC. This chain connects TRBV9 to TRBJ2-1; 7 bases line up with TRBD2. The CDR3 has 13 amino acids. After removal of 0 bases from V and 10 bases from J, the junction contained 4 bases not matched to a gene. In germline, CDR1 is SGDLS, CDR2 YYNGEE.